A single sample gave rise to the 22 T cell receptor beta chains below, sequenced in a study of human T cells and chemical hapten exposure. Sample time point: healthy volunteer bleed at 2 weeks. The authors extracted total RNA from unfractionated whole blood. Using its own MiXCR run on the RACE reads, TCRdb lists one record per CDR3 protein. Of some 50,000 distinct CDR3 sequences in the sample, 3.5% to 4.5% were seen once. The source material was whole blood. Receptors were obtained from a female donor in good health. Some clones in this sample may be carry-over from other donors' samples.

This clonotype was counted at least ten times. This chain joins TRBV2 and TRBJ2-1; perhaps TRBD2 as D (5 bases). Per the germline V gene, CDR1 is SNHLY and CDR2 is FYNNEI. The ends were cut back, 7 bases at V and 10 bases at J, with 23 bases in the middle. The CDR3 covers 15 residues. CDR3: CASKTQALEGGEQFF. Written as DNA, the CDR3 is TGTGCCAGCAAGACCCAGGCACTAGAGGGCGGCGAGCAGTTCTTC.

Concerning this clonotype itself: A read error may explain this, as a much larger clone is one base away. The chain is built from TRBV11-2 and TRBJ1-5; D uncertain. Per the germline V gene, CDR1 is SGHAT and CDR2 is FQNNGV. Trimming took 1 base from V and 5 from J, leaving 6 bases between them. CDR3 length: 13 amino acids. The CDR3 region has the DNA TGTGCCAGCAGCTTAGGTTACGATCAGCCCCAGCATTTT. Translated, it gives CASSLGYDQPQHF. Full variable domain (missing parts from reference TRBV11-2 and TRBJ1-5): EAGVAQSPRYKIIEKRQSVAFWCNPISGHATLYWYQQILGQGPKLLIQFQNNGVVDDSQLPKDRFSAERLKGVDSTLKIQPAKLEDSAVYLCASSLGYDQPQHFGDGTRLSIL.

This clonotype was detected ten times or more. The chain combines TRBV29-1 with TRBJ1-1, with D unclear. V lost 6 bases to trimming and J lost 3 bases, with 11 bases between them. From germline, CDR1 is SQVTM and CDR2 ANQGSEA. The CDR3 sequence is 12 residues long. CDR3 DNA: TGCAGCGTCAATACAGCAGACACTGAAGCTTTCTTT. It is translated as CSVNTADTEAFF.

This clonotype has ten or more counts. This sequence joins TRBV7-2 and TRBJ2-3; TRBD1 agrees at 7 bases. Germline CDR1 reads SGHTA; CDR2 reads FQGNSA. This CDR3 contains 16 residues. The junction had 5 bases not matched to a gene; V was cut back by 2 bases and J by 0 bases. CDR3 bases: TGTGCCAGCAGCTTACTCGGGACAGCTAGCACAGATACGCAGTATTTT. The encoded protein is CASSLLGTASTDTQYF.

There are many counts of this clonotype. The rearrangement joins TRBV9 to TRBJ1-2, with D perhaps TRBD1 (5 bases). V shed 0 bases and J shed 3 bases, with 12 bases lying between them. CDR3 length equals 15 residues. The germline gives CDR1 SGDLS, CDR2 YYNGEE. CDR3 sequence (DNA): TGTGCCAGCAGCGTAGGACAGTTGGACCACTATGGCTACACCTTC. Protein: CASSVGQLDHYGYTF.

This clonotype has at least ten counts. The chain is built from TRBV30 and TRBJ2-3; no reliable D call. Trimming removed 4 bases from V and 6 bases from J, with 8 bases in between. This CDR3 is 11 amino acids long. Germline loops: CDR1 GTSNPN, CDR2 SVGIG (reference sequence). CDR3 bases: TGTGCCTGGAACCTTAGGGATACGCAGTATTTT. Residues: CAWNLRDTQYF.

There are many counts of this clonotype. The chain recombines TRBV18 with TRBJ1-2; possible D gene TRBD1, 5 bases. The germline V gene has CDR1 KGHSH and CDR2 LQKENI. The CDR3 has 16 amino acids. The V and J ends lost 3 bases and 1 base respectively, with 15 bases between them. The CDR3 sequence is CASSPGQPGLNYGYTF. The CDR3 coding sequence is TGTGCCAGCTCACCCGGACAACCTGGACTTAACTATGGCTACACCTTC.

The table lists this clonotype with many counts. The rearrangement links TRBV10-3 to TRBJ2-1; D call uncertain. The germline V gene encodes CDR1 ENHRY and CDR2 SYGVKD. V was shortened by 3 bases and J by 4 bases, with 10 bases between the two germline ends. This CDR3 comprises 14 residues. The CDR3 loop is CAISDPVGYNEQFF. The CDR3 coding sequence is TGTGCCATCAGTGACCCGGTAGGATACAATGAGCAGTTCTTC.

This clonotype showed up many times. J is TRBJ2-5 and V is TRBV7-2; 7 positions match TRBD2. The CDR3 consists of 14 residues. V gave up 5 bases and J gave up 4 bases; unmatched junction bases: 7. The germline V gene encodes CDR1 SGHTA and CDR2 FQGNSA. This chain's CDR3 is CASSRGGFGETQYF. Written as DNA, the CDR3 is TGTGCCAGCAGCCGCGGGGGTTTTGGAGAGACCCAGTACTTC. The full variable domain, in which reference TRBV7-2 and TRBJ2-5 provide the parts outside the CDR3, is GAGVSQSPSNKVTEKGKDVELRCDPISGHTALYWYRQSLGQGLEFLIYFQGNSAPDKSGLPSDRFSAERTGGSVSTLTIQRTQQEDSAVYLCASSRGGFGETQYFGPGTRLLVL.

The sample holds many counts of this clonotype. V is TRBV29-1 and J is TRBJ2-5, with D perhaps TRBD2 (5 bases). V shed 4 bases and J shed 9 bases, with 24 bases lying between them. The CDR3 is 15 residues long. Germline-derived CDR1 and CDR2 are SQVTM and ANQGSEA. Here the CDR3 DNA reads TGCAGCGTTGTGGCCCCCTTTGCCCGGGGTGGGTCCCAGTACTTC. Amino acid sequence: CSVVAPFARGGSQYF.

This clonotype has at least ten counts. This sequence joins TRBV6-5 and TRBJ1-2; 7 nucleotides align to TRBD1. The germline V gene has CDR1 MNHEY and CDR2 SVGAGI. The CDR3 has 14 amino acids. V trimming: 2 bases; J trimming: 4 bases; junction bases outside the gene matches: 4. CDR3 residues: CASSYTGESYGYTF. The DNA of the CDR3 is TGTGCCAGCAGTTACACAGGGGAGTCCTATGGCTACACCTTC.

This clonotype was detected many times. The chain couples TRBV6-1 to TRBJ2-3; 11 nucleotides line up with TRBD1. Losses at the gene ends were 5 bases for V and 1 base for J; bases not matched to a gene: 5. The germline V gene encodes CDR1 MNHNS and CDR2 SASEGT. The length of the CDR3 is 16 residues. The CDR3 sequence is CASSNGQGAGTDTQYF. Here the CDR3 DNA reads TGTGCCAGCAGTAACGGACAGGGGGCCGGCACAGATACGCAGTATTTT.

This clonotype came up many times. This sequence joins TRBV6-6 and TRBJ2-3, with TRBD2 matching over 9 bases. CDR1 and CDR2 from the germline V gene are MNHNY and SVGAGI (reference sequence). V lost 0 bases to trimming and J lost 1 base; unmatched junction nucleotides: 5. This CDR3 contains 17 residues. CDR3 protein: CASSYSAGGAGTDTQYF. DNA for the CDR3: TGTGCCAGCAGTTACTCAGCGGGGGGTGCGGGCACAGATACGCAGTATTTT.

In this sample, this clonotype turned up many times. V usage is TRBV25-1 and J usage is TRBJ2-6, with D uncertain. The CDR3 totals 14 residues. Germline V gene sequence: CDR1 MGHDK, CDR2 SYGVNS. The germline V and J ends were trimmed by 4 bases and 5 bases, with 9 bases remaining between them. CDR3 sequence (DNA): TGTGCCAGCAGTGGGTCGCTGAGGGCCAACGTCCTGACTTTC. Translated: CASSGSLRANVLTF.

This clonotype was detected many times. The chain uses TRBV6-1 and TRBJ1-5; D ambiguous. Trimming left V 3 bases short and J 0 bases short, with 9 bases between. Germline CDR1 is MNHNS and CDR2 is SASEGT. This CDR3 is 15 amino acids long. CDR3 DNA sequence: TGTGCCAGCAGTGATCGGGTCTATAGCAATCAGCCCCAGCATTTT. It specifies CASSDRVYSNQPQHF.

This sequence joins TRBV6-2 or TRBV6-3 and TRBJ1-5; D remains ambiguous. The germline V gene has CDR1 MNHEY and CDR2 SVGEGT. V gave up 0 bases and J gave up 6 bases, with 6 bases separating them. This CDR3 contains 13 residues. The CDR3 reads CASSYSGSQPQHF. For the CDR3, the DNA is TGTGCCAGCAGTTACTCGGGGTCTCAGCCCCAGCATTTT.

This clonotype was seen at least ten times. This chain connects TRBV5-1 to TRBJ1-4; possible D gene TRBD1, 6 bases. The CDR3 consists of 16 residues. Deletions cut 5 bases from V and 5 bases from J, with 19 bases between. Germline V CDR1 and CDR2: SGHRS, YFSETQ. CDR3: CASSHRVVGVNEKLFF. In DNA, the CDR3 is TGCGCCAGCAGTCACAGGGTAGTGGGGGTCAATGAAAAACTGTTTTTT.

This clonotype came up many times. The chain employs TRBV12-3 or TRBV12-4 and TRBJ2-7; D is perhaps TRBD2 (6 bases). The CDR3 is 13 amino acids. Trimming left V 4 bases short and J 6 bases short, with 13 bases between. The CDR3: CASSWLGTSEQYF. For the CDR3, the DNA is TGTGCCAGCAGTTGGTTAGGGACTTCCGAGCAGTACTTC.

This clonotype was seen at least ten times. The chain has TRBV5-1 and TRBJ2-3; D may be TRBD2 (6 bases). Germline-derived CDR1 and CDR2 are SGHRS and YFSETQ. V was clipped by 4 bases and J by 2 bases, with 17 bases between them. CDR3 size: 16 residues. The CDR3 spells CASSPDPGLNTDTQYF. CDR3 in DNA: TGCGCCAGCAGCCCCGATCCGGGACTGAACACAGATACGCAGTATTTT. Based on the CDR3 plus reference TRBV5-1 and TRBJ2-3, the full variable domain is KAGVTQTPRYLIKTRGQQVTLSCSPISGHRSVSWYQQTPGQGLQFLFEYFSETQRNKGNFPGRFSGRQFSNSRSEMNVSTLELGDSALYLCASSPDPGLNTDTQYFGPGTRLTVL.

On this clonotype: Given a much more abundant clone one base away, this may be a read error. CDR3 region: CASSYDGIPTDTQNF. CDR3 nucleotides: TGTGCCAGCAGTTACGACGGGATTCCCACAGATACGCAGAATTTT. The chain carries TRBV6-5 and TRBJ2-3, with TRBD2 as a possible D gene (5 bases). Germline CDR1 reads MNHEY; CDR2 reads SVGAGI. The CDR3 has 15 residues.

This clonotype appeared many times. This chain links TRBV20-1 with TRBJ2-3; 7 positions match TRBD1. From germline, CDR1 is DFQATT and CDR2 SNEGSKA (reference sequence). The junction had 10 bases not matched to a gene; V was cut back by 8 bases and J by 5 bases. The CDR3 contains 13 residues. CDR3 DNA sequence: TGCAGTCTAATCAGACAGGGAAGAGATACGCAGTATTTT. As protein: CSLIRQGRDTQYF.

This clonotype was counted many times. CDR3 sequence reads: CASSPLAGGVSSTDTQYF. The CDR3 region has the DNA TGTGCCAGCAGTCCCCTAGCGGGGGGGGTCTCTAGCACAGATACGCAGTATTTT. This rearrangement joins TRBV12-3 or TRBV12-4 to TRBJ2-3, with 12 bases fitting TRBD2. Trimming at V came to 5 bases and at J to 0 bases, leaving 9 bases not matched to a gene. This CDR3 has 18 residues.